These 14 T cell receptor beta chains were sequenced from one sample in a study of human T cells and chemical hapten exposure. It was from unfractionated whole blood that total RNA was extracted. MiXCR, run by TCRdb on the 5' RACE reads, gives a single entry per CDR3 protein. The sample lists 150,000 or so distinct CDR3 sequences, roughly 4% occurring once. These receptors originate from a female donor in good health.

This clonotype was counted at least ten times. This sequence joins TRBV10-3 and TRBJ1-2, with TRBD1 identical over 8 bases. In germline, CDR1 is ENHRY, CDR2 SYGVKD. The trim removed 0 bases at V and 3 bases at J, leaving 0 bases unmatched. The CDR3 contains 14 residues. For the CDR3, the DNA is TGTGCCATCAGTGAGTCGGGACAGGACTATGGCTACACCTTC. It encodes CAISESGQDYGYTF.

The chain uses TRBV20-1 and TRBJ2-5; no reliable D call. In germline, CDR1 is DFQATT, CDR2 SNEGSKA (reference sequence). This CDR3 region has 11 residues. V lost 6 bases, J lost 4 bases, and 9 bases lay in between. CDR3 coding DNA: TGCAGTGCGCGGCTCGGAGAGACCCAGTACTTC. This gives the protein CSARLGETQYF.

This clonotype was seen a handful of times. A much bigger clone sits one base away, suggesting this may be a read error. This sequence joins TRBV11-1 and TRBJ2-2; the match to TRBD2 covers 9 bases. The CDR3 extends over 16 amino acids. Germline-derived CDR1 and CDR2 are SGHAT and FQDESV (reference sequence). Trimming at V came to 5 bases and at J to 5 bases, leaving 9 bases not matched to a gene. The CDR3 DNA reads as TGTGCCAGCAGCCAGGGGACTAGCAGTTTAACCGGGGAGCTGTTTTTT. Translation gives CASSQGTSSLTGELFF.

This clonotype has at least ten counts. The gene calls are TRBV5-1 and TRBJ1-6, with TRBD1 matching 7 bases. The V and J ends lost 1 base and 8 bases, in that order; junction bases with no gene match: 12. CDR1 is SGHRS, CDR2 YFSETQ, per germline. The CDR3 is 17 residues long. The CDR3 sequence: CASSLTRQTGYDSPLHF. The CDR3 bases are TGCGCCAGCAGCTTGACCCGACAGACAGGGTATGATTCACCCCTCCACTTT.

This clonotype occurred many times. This chain links TRBV29-1 with TRBJ2-1; D is ambiguous. Trimming removed 4 bases from V and 8 bases from J, with 6 bases in between. CDR3 length equals 10 residues. The germline gives CDR1 SQVTM, CDR2 ANQGSEA. The CDR3 protein is CSVVRDEQFF. The CDR3 nucleotides read TGCAGCGTTGTACGGGATGAGCAGTTCTTC.

This clonotype appeared many times. This sequence joins TRBV2 and TRBJ1-5; TRBD1 matches at 7 bases. CDR1 is SNHLY and CDR2 is FYNNEI in the germline V gene. CDR3 length equals 15 residues. V was pared by 4 bases and J by 4 bases, with 7 bases of the junction left unmatched. The chain's CDR3 is CASSAMAGGNQPQHF. The CDR3 nucleotides are TGTGCCAGCAGTGCCATGGCAGGGGGGAATCAGCCCCAGCATTTT.

This clonotype was recorded many times. This chain uses TRBV20-1 with TRBJ1-6; D is possibly TRBD1 (5 bases). There are 15 residues in the CDR3. Germline assignment: CDR1 DFQATT and CDR2 SNEGSKA (reference sequence). V was pared by 6 bases and J by 6 bases, with 18 bases between. The CDR3 protein is CSADRPDMLNSPLHF. DNA of the CDR3: TGCAGTGCGGATCGCCCGGACATGCTTAATTCACCCCTCCACTTT.

This clonotype occurred many times. V gene TRBV12-3 or TRBV12-4 combines with J gene TRBJ2-3, with 7 bases matching TRBD2. The V gene end was trimmed by 4 bases and the J gene end by 3 bases; junction bases not matched to a gene: 10. This CDR3 contains 16 residues. DNA for the CDR3: TGTGCCAGCAGTTCAATGTGGGGGGGGAGTACAGATACGCAGTATTTT. Amino acids: CASSSMWGGSTDTQYF.

This clonotype was recorded many times. The chain is built from TRBV6-1 and TRBJ2-3; 13 positions match TRBD2. This CDR3 contains 18 residues. CDR1 is MNHNS, CDR2 SASEGT, per germline. V lost 6 bases and J lost 0; bases outside the gene matches: 9. As DNA, the CDR3 is TGTGCCAGCAGCCGGACTAGCGGGGGAATAATCAGCACAGATACGCAGTATTTT. It translates to CASSRTSGGIISTDTQYF.

In its sample, this clonotype was seen many times. The chain carries TRBV9 and TRBJ2-2; no firm D call. Germline lookup yields CDR1 SGDLS and CDR2 YYNGEE. Trimming removed 2 bases from V and 0 bases from J, with 8 bases in between. CDR3 length: 15 residues. The chain's CDR3 is CASSVLTTNTGELFF. CDR3 sequence (DNA): TGTGCCAGCAGCGTGCTGACCACGAACACCGGGGAGCTGTTTTTT.

This clonotype was counted between two and nine times. CDR3 region: CASSSDRGGYTF. The DNA of the CDR3 is TGCGCCAGCAGCTCGGACAGGGGGGGCTACACCTTC. This chain connects TRBV5-1 to TRBJ1-2; TRBD1 agrees at 10 bases. Germline CDR1 SGHRS, CDR2 YFSETQ. The CDR3 is 12 amino acids. The V gene end was trimmed by 3 bases and the J gene end by 8 bases; junction bases not matched to a gene: 1.

As regards this clonotype: Since a much larger clone is just one base distant, this may be a read error. J is TRBJ1-1 and V is TRBV29-1, with TRBD1 as a possible D gene (5 bases). Trimming cost V 3 bases and J 1 base, with 9 bases left between them. CDR3 length: 13 residues. CDR1 SQVTM and CDR2 ANQGSEA come from the germline V gene. The CDR3 nucleotides read TGCAGCGTTGAGGGGCGCCGGAACACTGAAGCTTTCTTT. Protein sequence: CSVEGRRNTEAFF.

This clonotype came up many times. The chain has TRBV27 and TRBJ2-7; D is tentatively TRBD1 or TRBD2 (5 bases each). Germline V gives CDR1 MNHEY, CDR2 SMNVEV (reference sequence). Trimming took 4 bases from V and 9 from J, leaving 19 bases between them. There are 14 residues in the CDR3. In nucleotides, the CDR3 is TGTGCCAGCAGTTCTCGAGGGACGGGGTCGGGGCAGTACTTC. Translated: CASSSRGTGSGQYF.

The sample holds many counts of this clonotype. The rearrangement uses TRBV7-2 and TRBJ2-2; TRBD2 aligns across 13 bases. The junction had 5 bases not matched to a gene; V was cut back by 3 bases and J by 7 bases. CDR1 and CDR2 from the germline V gene are SGHTA and FQGNSA. This CDR3 comprises 16 residues. CDR3 amino acids: CASSLGLAGRIGELFF. The DNA for the CDR3 is TGTGCCAGCAGCTTGGGACTAGCGGGGAGGATCGGGGAGCTGTTTTTT.